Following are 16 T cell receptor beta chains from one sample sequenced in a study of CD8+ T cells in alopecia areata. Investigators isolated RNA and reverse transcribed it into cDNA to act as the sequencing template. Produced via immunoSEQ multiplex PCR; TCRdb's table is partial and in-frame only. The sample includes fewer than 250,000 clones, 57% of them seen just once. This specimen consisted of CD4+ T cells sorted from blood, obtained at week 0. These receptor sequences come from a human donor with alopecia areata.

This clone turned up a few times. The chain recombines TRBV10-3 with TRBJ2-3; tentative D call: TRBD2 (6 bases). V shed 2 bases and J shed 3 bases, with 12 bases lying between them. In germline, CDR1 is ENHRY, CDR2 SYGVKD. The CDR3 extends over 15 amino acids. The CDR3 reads CAISERELGTDTQYF. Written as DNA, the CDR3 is TGTGCCATCAGTGAGCGGGAGCTGGGTACAGATACGCAGTATTTT.

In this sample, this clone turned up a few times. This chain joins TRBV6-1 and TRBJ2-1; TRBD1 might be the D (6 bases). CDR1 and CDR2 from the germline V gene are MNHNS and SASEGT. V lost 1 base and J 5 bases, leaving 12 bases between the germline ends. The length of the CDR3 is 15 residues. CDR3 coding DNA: TGTGCCAGCAGTGAAGGAGACAGGAGGAACAATGAGCAGTTCTTC. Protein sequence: CASSEGDRRNNEQFF.

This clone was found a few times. The CDR3 loop reads CAIGETSYEQYF. The DNA for the CDR3 is TGTGCCATCGGGGAGACTAGCTACGAGCAGTACTTC. The chain has TRBV10-3 and TRBJ2-7; possible D gene TRBD2, 6 bases. CDR3 length: 12 residues. Trimming stripped 8 bases from V and 3 bases from J, with 11 bases between. Germline loops: CDR1 ENHRY, CDR2 SYGVKD.

The CDR3 spells CASSQGLAGGNEQFF. In nucleotides, the CDR3 is TGTGCCAGCAGCCAGGGACTAGCGGGGGGCAATGAGCAGTTCTTC. The chain links TRBV6-5 to TRBJ2-1, with TRBD2 matching over 15 bases. Germline V gives CDR1 MNHEY, CDR2 SVGAGI. Trimming cost V 6 bases and J 6 bases; bases outside gene matches: 3. This CDR3 comprises 15 residues.

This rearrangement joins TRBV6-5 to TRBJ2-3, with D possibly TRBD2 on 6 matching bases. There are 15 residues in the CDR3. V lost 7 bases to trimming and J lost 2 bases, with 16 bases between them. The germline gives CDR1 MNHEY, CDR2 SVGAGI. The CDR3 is CASTSREFSTDTQYF. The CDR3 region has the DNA TGTGCCAGCACTTCTCGGGAGTTCTCCACAGATACGCAGTATTTT.

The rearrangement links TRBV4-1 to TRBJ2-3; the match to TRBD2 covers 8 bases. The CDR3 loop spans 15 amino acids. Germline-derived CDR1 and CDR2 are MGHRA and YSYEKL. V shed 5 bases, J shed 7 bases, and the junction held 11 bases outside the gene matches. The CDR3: CASSDSGERANTQYF. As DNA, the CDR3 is TGCGCCAGCAGCGATAGCGGGGAGCGAGCGAATACGCAGTATTTT.

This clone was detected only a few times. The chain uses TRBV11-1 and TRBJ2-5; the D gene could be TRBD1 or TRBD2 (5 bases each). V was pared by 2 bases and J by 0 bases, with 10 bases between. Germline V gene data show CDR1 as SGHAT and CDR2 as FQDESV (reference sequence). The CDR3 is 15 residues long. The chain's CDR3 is CASSLPGRHQETQYF. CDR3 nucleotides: TGTGCCAGCAGCTTACCGGGACGGCACCAAGAGACCCAGTACTTC.

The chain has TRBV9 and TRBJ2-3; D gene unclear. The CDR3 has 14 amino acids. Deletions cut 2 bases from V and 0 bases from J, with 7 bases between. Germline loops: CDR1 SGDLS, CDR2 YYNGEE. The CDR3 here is CASSVLPSTDTQYF. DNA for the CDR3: TGTGCCAGCAGCGTTCTCCCTAGCACAGATACGCAGTATTTT.

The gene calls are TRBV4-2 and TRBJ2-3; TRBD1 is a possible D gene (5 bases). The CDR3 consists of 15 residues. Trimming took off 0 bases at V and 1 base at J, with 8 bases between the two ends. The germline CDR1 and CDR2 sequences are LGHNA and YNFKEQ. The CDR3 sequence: CASSQDPTGTDTQYF. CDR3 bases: TGTGCCAGCAGCCAAGATCCGACAGGCACAGATACGCAGTATTTT.

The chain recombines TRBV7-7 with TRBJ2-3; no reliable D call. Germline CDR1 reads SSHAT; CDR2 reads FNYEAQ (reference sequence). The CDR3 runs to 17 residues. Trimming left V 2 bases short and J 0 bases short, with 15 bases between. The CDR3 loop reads CASSLRPFPSSTDTQYF. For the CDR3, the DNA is TGTGCCAGCAGCTTACGCCCGTTCCCCTCTAGCACAGATACGCAGTATTTT. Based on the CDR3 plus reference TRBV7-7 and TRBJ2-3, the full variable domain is GAGVSQSPRYKVTKRGQDVTLRCDPISSHATLYWYQQALGQGPEFLTYFNYEAQPDKSGLPSDRFSAERPEGSISTLTIQRTEQRDSAMYRCASSLRPFPSSTDTQYFGPGTRLTVL.

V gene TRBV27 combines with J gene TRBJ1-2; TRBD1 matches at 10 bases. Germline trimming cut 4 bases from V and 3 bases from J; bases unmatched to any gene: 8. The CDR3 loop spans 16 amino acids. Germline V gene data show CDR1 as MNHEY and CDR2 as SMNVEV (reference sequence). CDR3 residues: CASSSKTGGAYYGYTF. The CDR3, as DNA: TGTGCCAGCAGTTCGAAGACAGGGGGCGCCTACTATGGCTACACCTTC.

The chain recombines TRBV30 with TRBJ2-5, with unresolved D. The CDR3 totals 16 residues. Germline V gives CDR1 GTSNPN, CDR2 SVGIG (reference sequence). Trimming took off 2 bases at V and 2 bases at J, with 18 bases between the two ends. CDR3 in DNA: TGTGCCTGGAGTTCTAGGGAACCACCTCTTCAAGAGACCCAGTACTTC. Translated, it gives CAWSSREPPLQETQYF.

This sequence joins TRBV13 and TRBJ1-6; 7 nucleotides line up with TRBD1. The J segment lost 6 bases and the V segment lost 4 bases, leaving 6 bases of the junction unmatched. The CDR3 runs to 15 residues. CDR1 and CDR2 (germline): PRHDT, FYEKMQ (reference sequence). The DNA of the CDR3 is TGTGCCAGCAGCTCGTACAGGGGCGGTAATTCACCCCTCCACTTT. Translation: CASSSYRGGNSPLHF. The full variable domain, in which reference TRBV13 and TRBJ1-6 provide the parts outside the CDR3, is AAGVIQSPRHLIKEKRETATLKCYPIPRHDTVYWYQQGPGQDPQFLISFYEKMQSDKGSIPDRFSAQQFSDYHSELNMSSLELGDSALYFCASSSYRGGNSPLHFGNGTRLTVT.

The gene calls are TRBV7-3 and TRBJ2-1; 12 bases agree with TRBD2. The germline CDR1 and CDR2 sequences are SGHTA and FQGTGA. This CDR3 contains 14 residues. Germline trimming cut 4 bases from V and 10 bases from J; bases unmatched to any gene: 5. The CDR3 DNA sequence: TGTGCCAGCAGCTCTGGACTAGCGGGAACGGAGCAGTTCTTC. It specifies CASSSGLAGTEQFF.

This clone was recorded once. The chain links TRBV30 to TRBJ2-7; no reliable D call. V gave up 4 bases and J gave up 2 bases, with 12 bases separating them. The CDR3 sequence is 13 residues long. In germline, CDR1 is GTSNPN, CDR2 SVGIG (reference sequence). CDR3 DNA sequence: TGTGCCTGGACACAAAAGGCAACCTACGAGCAGTACTTC. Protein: CAWTQKATYEQYF.

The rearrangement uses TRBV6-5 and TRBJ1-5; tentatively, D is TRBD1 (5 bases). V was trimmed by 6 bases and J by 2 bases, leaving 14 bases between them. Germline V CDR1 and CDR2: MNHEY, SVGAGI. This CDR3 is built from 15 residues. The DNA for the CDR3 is TGTGCCAGCAGCCTCGGGGGGACGGGCAATCAGCCCCAGCATTTT. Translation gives CASSLGGTGNQPQHF.